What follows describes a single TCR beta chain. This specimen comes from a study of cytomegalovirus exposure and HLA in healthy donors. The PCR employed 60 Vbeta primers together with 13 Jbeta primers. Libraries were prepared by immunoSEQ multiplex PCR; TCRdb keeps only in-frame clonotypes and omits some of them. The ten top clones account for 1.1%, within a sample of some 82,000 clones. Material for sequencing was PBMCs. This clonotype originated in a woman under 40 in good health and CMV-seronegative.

The CDR3 here is CASSLGLGNEQFF. The CDR3 bases are TGCGCCAGCAGCTTGGGGCTAGGTAATGAGCAGTTCTTC. The V call is TRBV5-1, the J call TRBJ2-1, with D unclear. V was clipped by 0 bases and J by 7 bases, with 8 bases between them. The CDR3 extends over 13 amino acids. Germline CDR1 is SGHRS and CDR2 is YFSETQ.